These 26 T cell receptor beta chains originate from one sample sequenced in a study of T-cell reconstitution after alpha-beta-depleted transplantation in children. Unique molecular identifiers were built into the TCRbeta library. TCRdb independently ran MiXCR on the PCR reads; one entry per CDR3 protein. The table has approximately 300,000 distinct CDR3 sequences, roughly a tenth seen once. The specimen comprised PBMCs, sampled before TCRalphabeta/CD19-depleted stem cell transplant. Receptors originate from a boy younger than two with acute myeloid leukemia, due to receive a stem cell transplant.

This clonotype was recorded many times. The chain links TRBV6-5 to TRBJ2-3; 10 bases map to TRBD2. V was pared by 1 base and J by 2 bases, with 3 bases of the junction left unmatched. Germline values: CDR1 MNHEY, CDR2 SVGAGI. The CDR3 extends over 16 amino acids. The CDR3 bases are TGTGCCAGCAGTTACTTAGCGGGGGGCCTCACAGATACGCAGTATTTT. This sequence encodes CASSYLAGGLTDTQYF.

The chain links TRBV28 to TRBJ1-2; no definite D call. This CDR3 is 13 amino acids long. The germline V gene has CDR1 MDHEN and CDR2 SYDVKM. With 8 bases removed from V and 5 bases from J, the gap between germline ends came to 15 bases. The CDR3 spells CASLSRHFYGYTF. CDR3 in DNA: TGTGCCAGCCTCTCGCGACACTTTTATGGCTACACCTTC.

There are many counts of this clonotype. This chain links TRBV18 with TRBJ1-5; 8 bases line up with TRBD1. The germline V gene has CDR1 KGHSH and CDR2 LQKENI. V dropped 3 bases and J dropped 2; count of bases not matched to a gene: 3. The CDR3 spans 15 residues. As DNA, the CDR3 is TGTGCCAGCTCACCCCTACAGGGGGGCAATCAGCCCCAGCATTTT. Amino acid sequence: CASSPLQGGNQPQHF.

This clonotype has a count of ten or more. The chain is built from TRBV11-2 and TRBJ2-1; D gene ambiguous. The V gene lost 2 bases and the J gene lost 8 bases, with 1 base spanning the gap. The germline V gene has CDR1 SGHAT and CDR2 FQNNGV. The CDR3 is 10 residues long. CDR3 nucleotide sequence: TGTGCCAGCAGCTTACATGAGCAGTTCTTC. It encodes CASSLHEQFF.

The table lists this clonotype with many counts. The chain carries TRBV7-9 and TRBJ2-7; 7 bases are a match to TRBD1. The CDR3 sequence is 14 residues long. The V segment lost 3 bases and the J segment 3 bases; nucleotides outside the gene matches: 5. Germline V gene sequence: CDR1 SEHNR, CDR2 FQNEAQ (reference sequence). The CDR3 DNA follows: TGTGCCAGCAGCTTGTACCCAGGGGGCTACGAGCAGTACTTC. Translated, it gives CASSLYPGGYEQYF.

A few counts support this clonotype. J is TRBJ1-4 and V is TRBV28, with 8 bases matching TRBD1. CDR3 length equals 15 residues. CDR1 and CDR2 (germline): MDHEN, SYDVKM. V shed 7 bases and J 7 bases; nucleotides not matched to a gene: 11. CDR3 region: CASNHGGTGGEKLFF. CDR3 nucleotides: TGTGCCAGCAACCACGGGGGGACAGGTGGTGAAAAACTGTTTTTT.

This clonotype was observed many times. This chain uses TRBV5-1 with TRBJ2-7, with TRBD1 matching 9 bases. CDR3 length: 16 amino acids. Trimming removed 4 bases from V and 0 bases from J; junction bases left unmatched: 8. In germline, CDR1 is SGHRS, CDR2 YFSETQ. The CDR3 bases are TGCGCCAGCAGCCCAAAACAGGGGGCAAGCTCCTACGAGCAGTACTTC. Translated: CASSPKQGASSYEQYF.

This clonotype showed up many times. This chain links TRBV28 with TRBJ1-5; perhaps TRBD1 as D (6 bases). In germline, CDR1 is MDHEN, CDR2 SYDVKM. The germline V and J ends were trimmed by 5 bases and 1 base, with 12 bases remaining between them. This CDR3 is 15 amino acids long. This CDR3 is CASSRLQGSNQPQHF. In nucleotides, the CDR3 is TGTGCCAGCAGTAGACTCCAGGGGAGCAATCAGCCCCAGCATTTT.

This clonotype was seen a handful of times. Compared with germline, one end of the junction differs, possibly owing to a read error. The rearrangement links TRBV5-1 to TRBJ2-3, with D perhaps TRBD2 (5 bases). The CDR3 contains 13 residues. CDR1 is SGHRS, CDR2 YFSETQ, per germline. This chain's CDR3 is CASSPSSRDTQYF. The CDR3 DNA sequence: TGCGCCAGCAGCCCTTCTAGCAGAGATACGCAGTATTTT. Full variable domain (outside the CDR3, taken from reference TRBV5-1 and TRBJ2-3): KAGVTQTPRYLIKTRGQQVTLSCSPISGHRSVSWYQQTPGQGLQFLFEYFSETQRNKGNFPGRFSGRQFSNSRSEMNVSTLELGDSALYLCASSPSSRDTQYFGPGTRLTVL.

This clonotype has ten or more counts. The chain employs TRBV12-3 or TRBV12-4 and TRBJ1-4; TRBD1 is a possible D gene (6 bases). The CDR3 loop spans 13 amino acids. Trimming shortened V by 4 bases and J by 7 bases, and 10 bases separated the two germline ends. The DNA of the CDR3 is TGTGCCAGCAGTTCGGGGGGCGGTGAAAAACTGTTTTTT. Its protein is CASSSGGGEKLFF.

This clonotype has just a few counts. This chain links TRBV7-2 with TRBJ1-3, with D maybe TRBD1 (5 bases). Germline-derived CDR1 and CDR2 are SGHTA and FQGNSA. The CDR3 has 16 residues. V lost 5 bases and J 2 bases, leaving 16 bases between the germline ends. CDR3 in DNA: TGTGCCAGCAGCCCCAACAGGTTCCGAGCTGGAAACACCATATATTTT. Translation: CASSPNRFRAGNTIYF.

The chain combines TRBV11-2 with TRBJ2-3; no clear D gene. The CDR3 loop spans 17 amino acids. Germline values: CDR1 SGHAT, CDR2 FQNNGV. V gave up 2 bases and J gave up 2 bases, with 17 bases separating them. In DNA, the CDR3 is TGTGCCAGCAGCTTATTAGTTAATGTCCGGTTCACAGATACGCAGTATTTT. This translates into CASSLLVNVRFTDTQYF.

The J gene is TRBJ2-4, the V gene TRBV7-8; possibly TRBD2 for D (6 bases). This CDR3 spans 15 amino acids. CDR1 SGHVS and CDR2 FQNEAQ come from the germline V gene. Trimming removed 3 bases at V and 1 base at J, with 10 bases between. The CDR3 loop is CASSFQEGAKNIQYF. The CDR3 DNA is TGTGCCAGCAGCTTTCAGGAGGGGGCCAAAAACATTCAGTACTTC.

This chain joins TRBV20-1 and TRBJ2-2, with a possible D match to TRBD2 (6 bases). CDR1 DFQATT and CDR2 SNEGSKA come from the germline V gene (reference sequence). The CDR3 runs to 15 residues. Trimming shortened V by 1 base and J by 3 bases, and 12 bases separated the two germline ends. The CDR3 nucleotides read TGCAGTGCTAGAGGGAGGGCAGTGTACACCGGGGAGCTGTTTTTT. This sequence encodes CSARGRAVYTGELFF.

This clonotype was recorded a few times. The chain recombines TRBV20-1 with TRBJ2-5; TRBD1 agrees at 8 bases. The CDR3 has 13 residues. With 3 bases clipped from V and 3 bases from J, the junction kept 3 bases outside the gene matches. Germline V gene data show CDR1 as DFQATT and CDR2 as SNEGSKA (reference sequence). CDR3 in DNA: TGCAGTGCTAGGACGGACAGGGAAGAGACCCAGTACTTC. Encoded protein: CSARTDREETQYF.

This clonotype was recorded many times. The CDR3: CASSQDGPRSGRVSDTQYF. DNA of the CDR3: TGTGCCAGCAGCCAAGATGGCCCGAGGAGCGGGAGGGTTTCTGATACGCAGTATTTT. V gene TRBV4-2 combines with J gene TRBJ2-3, with 10 bases aligning to TRBD2. The germline V gene encodes CDR1 LGHNA and CDR2 YNFKEQ. Trimming removed 0 bases from V and 6 bases from J; junction bases left unmatched: 15. The CDR3 has 19 amino acids.

This clonotype showed up many times. The gene calls are TRBV3-1 and TRBJ1-3; D remains unclear. The CDR3 is 15 residues long. CDR1 LGHDT and CDR2 YNNKEL come from the germline V gene (reference sequence). With 5 bases removed from V and 0 bases from J, the gap between germline ends came to 11 bases. The DNA of the CDR3 is TGTGCCAGCAGCGTACTCGGGATCTCTGGAAACACCATATATTTT. It encodes CASSVLGISGNTIYF.

A remark on this clonotype: A clone one base away is much larger, so this may be a read error. This chain joins TRBV10-3 and TRBJ2-7; TRBD2 is a possible D gene (5 bases). CDR1 ENHRY and CDR2 SYGVKD come from the germline V gene. CDR3 length equals 13 residues. Trimming removed 3 bases at V and 0 bases at J, with 6 bases between. The CDR3 DNA reads as TGTGCCATCAGTGACGGGAACTCCTACGAGCAGTACTTC. Protein: CAISDGNSYEQYF.

This clonotype was counted at least ten times. The rearrangement joins TRBV6-5 to TRBJ1-6, with D hard to call. Germline V gives CDR1 MNHEY, CDR2 SVGAGI. The germline V and J ends were trimmed by 2 bases and 12 bases, with 11 bases remaining between them. The CDR3 consists of 13 residues. CDR3 sequence (DNA): TGTGCCAGCAGTTACGGATCCGTACTACCCCTCCACTTT. Protein product: CASSYGSVLPLHF.

This clonotype was detected many times. The V gene is TRBV24-1, the J gene TRBJ1-6, with D possibly TRBD1 on 6 matching bases. The CDR3 length is 13 residues. Looked up from germline, CDR1 is KGHDR and CDR2 is SFDVKD. Trimming removed 5 bases at V and 7 bases at J, with 8 bases between. The CDR3 loop is CATSAGQNSPLHF. CDR3 coding DNA: TGTGCCACCAGTGCCGGACAGAATTCACCCCTCCACTTT.

This clonotype showed up many times. CDR3 sequence: CASSRRGGGSSYEQYF. The CDR3 region has the DNA TGCGCCAGCAGCAGGAGGGGCGGGGGGTCCTCCTACGAGCAGTACTTC. The V call is TRBV5-1, the J call TRBJ2-7, with 8 bases matching TRBD2. The CDR3 has 16 residues. Per the germline V gene, CDR1 is SGHRS and CDR2 is YFSETQ. J was trimmed by 0 bases and V by 4 bases; bases with no gene match: 9.

In its sample, this clonotype was seen many times. The rearrangement uses TRBV5-1 and TRBJ2-5; 7 bases align to TRBD2. The CDR3 covers 14 residues. From germline, CDR1 is SGHRS and CDR2 YFSETQ. V lost 5 bases, J lost 5 bases, and 9 bases stayed unmatched. The CDR3 spells CASSTERGRETQYF. In DNA form, the CDR3 reads TGCGCCAGCAGTACAGAGCGGGGCCGGGAGACCCAGTACTTC.

The sample holds many counts of this clonotype. V usage is TRBV7-2 and J usage is TRBJ2-3; D gene uncertain. The CDR3 extends over 15 amino acids. CDR1 is SGHTA, CDR2 FQGNSA, per germline. V lost 4 bases to trimming and J lost 8 bases, with 19 bases between them. The CDR3 bases are TGTGCCAGCAGCTCCTTACTTCTTTACGAGAGTACGCAGTATTTT. Protein: CASSSLLLYESTQYF.

This clonotype was picked up many times. The chain is built from TRBV7-9 and TRBJ2-7, with a weak D call TRBD2 (5 bases). Germline loops: CDR1 SEHNR, CDR2 FQNEAQ (reference sequence). The V gene lost 2 bases and the J gene lost 4 bases, with 15 bases spanning the gap. The CDR3 sequence is 15 residues long. For the CDR3, the DNA is TGTGCCAGCAGCTTATCACGGGGTCTGGCATACGAGCAGTACTTC. It encodes CASSLSRGLAYEQYF.

In this sample, this clonotype turned up many times. The gene calls are TRBV12-3 or TRBV12-4 and TRBJ2-1; 13 positions agree with TRBD2. V lost 6 bases and J lost 8; bases outside the gene matches: 7. The CDR3 is 15 amino acids. The CDR3 reads CASSHRLAGGHEQFF. The CDR3 DNA follows: TGTGCCAGCAGCCACCGACTAGCGGGGGGCCATGAGCAGTTCTTC.

V gene TRBV19 combines with J gene TRBJ2-1; D not certain. CDR3 length: 13 residues. CDR1 is LNHDA, CDR2 SQIVND, per germline (reference sequence). V dropped 0 bases and J dropped 7 bases, with 7 bases sitting between them. This CDR3 is CASSIDRKNEQFF. CDR3 coding DNA: TGTGCCAGTAGTATAGACAGGAAGAATGAGCAGTTCTTC.